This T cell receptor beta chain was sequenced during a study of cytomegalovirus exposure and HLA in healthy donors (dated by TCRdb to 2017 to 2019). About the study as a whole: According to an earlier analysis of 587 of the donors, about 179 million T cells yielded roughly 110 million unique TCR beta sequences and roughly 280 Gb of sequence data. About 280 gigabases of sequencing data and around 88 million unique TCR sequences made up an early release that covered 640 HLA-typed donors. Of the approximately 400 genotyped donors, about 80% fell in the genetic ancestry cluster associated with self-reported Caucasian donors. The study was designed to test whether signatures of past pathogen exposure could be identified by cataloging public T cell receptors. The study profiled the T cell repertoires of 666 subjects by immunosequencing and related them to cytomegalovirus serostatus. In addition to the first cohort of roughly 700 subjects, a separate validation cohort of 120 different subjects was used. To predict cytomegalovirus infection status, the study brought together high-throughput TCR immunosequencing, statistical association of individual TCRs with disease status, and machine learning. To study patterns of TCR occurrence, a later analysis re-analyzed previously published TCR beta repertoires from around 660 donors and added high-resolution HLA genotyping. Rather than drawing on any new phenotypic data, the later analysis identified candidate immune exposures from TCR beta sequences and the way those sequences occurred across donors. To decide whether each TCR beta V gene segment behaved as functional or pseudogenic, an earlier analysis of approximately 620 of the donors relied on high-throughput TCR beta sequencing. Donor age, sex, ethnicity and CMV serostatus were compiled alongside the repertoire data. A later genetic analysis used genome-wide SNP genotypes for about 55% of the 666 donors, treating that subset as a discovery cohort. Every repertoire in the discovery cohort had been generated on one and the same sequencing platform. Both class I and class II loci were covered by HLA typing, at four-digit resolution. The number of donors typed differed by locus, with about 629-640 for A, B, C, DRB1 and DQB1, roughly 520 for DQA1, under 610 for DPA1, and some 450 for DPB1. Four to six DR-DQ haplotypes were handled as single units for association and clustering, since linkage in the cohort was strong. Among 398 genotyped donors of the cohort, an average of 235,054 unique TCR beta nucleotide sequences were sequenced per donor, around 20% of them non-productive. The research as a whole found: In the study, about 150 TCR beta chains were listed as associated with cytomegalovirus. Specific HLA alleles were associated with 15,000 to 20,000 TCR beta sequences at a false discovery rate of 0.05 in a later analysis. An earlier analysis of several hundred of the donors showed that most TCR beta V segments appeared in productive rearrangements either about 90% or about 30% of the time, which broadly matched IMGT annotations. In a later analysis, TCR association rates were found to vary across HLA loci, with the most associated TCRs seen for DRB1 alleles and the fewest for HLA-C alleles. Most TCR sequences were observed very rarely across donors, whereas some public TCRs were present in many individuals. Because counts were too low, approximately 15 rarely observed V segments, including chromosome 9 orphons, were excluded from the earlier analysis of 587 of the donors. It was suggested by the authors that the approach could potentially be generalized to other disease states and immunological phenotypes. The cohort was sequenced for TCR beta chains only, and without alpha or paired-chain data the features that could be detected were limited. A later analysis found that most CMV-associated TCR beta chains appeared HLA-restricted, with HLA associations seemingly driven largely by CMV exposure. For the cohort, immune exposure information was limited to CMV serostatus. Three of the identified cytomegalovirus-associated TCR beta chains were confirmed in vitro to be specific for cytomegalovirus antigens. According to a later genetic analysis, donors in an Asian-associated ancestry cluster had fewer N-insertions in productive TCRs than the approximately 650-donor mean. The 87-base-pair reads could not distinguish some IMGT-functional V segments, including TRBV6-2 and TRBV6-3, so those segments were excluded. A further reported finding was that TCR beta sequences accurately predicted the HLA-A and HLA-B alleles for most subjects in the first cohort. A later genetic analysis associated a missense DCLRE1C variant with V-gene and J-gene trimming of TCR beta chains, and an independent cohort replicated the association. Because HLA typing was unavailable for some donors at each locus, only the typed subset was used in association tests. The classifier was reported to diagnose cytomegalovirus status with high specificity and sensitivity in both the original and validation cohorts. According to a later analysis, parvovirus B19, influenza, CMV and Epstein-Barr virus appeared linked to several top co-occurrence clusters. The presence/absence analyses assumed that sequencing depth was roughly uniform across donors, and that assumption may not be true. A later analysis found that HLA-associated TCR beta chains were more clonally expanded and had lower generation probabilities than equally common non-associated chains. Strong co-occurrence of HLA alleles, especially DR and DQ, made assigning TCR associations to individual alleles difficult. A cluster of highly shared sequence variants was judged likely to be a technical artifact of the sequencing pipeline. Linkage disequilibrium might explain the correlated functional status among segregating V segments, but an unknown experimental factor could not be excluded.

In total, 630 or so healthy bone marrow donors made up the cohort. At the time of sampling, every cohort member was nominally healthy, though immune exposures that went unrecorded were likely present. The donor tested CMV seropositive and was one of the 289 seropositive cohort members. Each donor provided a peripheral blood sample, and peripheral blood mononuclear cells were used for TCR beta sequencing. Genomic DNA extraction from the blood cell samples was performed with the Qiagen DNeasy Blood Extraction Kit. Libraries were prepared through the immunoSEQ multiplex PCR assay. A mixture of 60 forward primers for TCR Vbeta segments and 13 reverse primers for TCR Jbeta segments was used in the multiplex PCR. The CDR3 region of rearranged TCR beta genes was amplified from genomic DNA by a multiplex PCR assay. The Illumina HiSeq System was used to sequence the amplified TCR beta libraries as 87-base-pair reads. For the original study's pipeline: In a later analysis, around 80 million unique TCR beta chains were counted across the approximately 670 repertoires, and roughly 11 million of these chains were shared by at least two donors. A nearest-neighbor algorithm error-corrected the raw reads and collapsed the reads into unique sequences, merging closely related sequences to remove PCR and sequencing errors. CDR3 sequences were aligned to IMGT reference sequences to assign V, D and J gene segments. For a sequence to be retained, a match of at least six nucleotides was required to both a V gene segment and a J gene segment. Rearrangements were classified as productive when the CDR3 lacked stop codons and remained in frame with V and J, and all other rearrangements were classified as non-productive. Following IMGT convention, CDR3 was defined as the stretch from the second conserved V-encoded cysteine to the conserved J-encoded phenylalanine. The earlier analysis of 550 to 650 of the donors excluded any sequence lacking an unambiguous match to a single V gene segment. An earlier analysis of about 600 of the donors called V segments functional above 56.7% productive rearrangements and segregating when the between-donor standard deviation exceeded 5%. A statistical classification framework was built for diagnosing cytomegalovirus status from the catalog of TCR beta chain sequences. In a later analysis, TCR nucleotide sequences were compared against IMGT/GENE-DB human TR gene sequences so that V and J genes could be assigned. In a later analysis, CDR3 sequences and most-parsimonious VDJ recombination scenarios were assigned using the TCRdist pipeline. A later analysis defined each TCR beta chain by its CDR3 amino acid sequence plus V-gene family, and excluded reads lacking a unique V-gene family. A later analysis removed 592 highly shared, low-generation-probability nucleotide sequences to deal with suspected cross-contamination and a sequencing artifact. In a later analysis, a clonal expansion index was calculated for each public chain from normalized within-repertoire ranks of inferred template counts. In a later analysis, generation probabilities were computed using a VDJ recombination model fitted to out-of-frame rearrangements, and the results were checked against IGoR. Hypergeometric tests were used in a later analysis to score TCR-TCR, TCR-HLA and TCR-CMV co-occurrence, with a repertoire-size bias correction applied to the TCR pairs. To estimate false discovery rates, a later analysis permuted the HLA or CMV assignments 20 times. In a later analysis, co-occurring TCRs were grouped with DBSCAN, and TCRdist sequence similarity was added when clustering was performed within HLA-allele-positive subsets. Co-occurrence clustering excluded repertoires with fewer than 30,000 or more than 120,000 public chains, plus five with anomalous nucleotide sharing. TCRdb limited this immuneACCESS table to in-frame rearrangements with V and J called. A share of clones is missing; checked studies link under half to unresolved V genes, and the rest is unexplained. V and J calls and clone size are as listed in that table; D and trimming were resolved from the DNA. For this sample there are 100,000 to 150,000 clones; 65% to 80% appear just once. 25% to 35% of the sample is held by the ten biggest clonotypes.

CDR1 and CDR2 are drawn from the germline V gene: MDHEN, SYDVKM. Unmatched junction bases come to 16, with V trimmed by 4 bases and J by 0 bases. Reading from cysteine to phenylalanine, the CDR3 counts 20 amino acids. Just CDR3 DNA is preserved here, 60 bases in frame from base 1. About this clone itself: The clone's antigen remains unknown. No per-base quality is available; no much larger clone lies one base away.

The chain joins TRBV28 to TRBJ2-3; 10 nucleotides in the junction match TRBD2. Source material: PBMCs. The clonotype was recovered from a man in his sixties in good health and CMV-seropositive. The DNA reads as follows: TGTGCCAGCAGTTATCCGTTTCGAGCGGGAGGGGACCCTAGCACAGATACGCAGTATTTT. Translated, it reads CASSYPFRAGGDPSTDTQYF.